The 18 T cell receptor beta chains in this list originate from one sample, sequenced in a study of blood T cells in healthy people across ages (dated by TCRdb to between 2015 and 2017). Receptor libraries were prepared by 5' RACE. The run used an Illumina HiSeq 2500. The second PCR ran for about 7 to 11 cycles and used a J-beta primer mix along with a sample-barcoded 5' primer. TCRdb ran its own pipeline on the public reads, namely fastp trimming at Q25 and MiXCR clone calling, and kept in-frame beta chains. CDR3 protein duplicates are merged, each entry listing the most common genes and DNA. In all, the sample holds some 890,000 distinct CDR3 sequences, and roughly 28% of those were seen once. The ten largest clones take up approximately 10% of the sample. A further study also used this sample, focusing on T cells of mothers and their children.

Sequenced: blood. The receptors originated from a woman between 35 and 50 years old in good health.

This clonotype came up many times. This sequence joins TRBV4-2 and TRBJ1-6; D not certain. V lost 1 base, J lost 8 bases, and 3 bases lay in between. Germline V CDR1 and CDR2: LGHNA, YNFKEQ. CDR3 length equals 12 residues. The CDR3 loop is CASSQGHSPLHF. The CDR3 DNA reads as TGTGCCAGCAGCCAAGGTCATTCACCCCTCCACTTT.

This clonotype was seen a few times. A much larger clone is a single base away; this may be a read error. The chain links TRBV7-9 to TRBJ2-7, with D unclear. There are 14 residues in the CDR3. CDR1 SEHNR and CDR2 FQNEAQ come from the germline V gene (reference sequence). Trimming took 4 bases from V and 2 from J, leaving 12 bases between them. The CDR3 protein is CASSWGLLAYEQYF. CDR3 sequence (DNA): TGTGCCAGCAGCTGGGGTCTCCTGGCCTACGAGCAGTACTTC.

The chain combines TRBV20-1 with TRBJ1-2, with TRBD1 matching 7 bases. Trimming cost V 6 bases and J 8 bases; bases outside gene matches: 12. The CDR3 contains 13 residues. Per the germline V gene, CDR1 is DFQATT and CDR2 is SNEGSKA (reference sequence). CDR3 sequence reads: CSAEQGTEGGYTF. The CDR3 DNA is TGCAGTGCAGAACAGGGGACCGAGGGAGGCTACACCTTC.

Only a few counts were recorded for this clonotype. Here the CDR3 DNA reads TGTGCCAGCAGTGTGACGGGCGTCTACGAGCAGTACTTC. This sequence encodes CASSVTGVYEQYF. This chain uses TRBV7-2 with TRBJ2-7; D is unresolved. Germline CDR1 and CDR2: SGHTA and FQGNSA. This CDR3 is built from 13 residues. Trimming cost V 6 bases and J 3 bases, with 12 bases left between them.

This clonotype has just a few counts. The V and J genes are TRBV5-1 and TRBJ2-1; no definite D call. This CDR3 region has 16 residues. Germline V gene lookup returns CDR1 SGHRS and CDR2 YFSETQ. Trimming stripped 0 bases from V and 0 bases from J, with 10 bases between. CDR3 residues: CASSLAAVSSYNEQFF. The CDR3 coding sequence is TGCGCCAGCAGCTTGGCCGCGGTGAGCTCCTACAATGAGCAGTTCTTC. The whole variable domain, filled in from reference TRBV5-1 and TRBJ2-1, reads KAGVTQTPRYLIKTRGQQVTLSCSPISGHRSVSWYQQTPGQGLQFLFEYFSETQRNKGNFPGRFSGRQFSNSRSEMNVSTLELGDSALYLCASSLAAVSSYNEQFFGPGTRLTVL.

J is TRBJ1-1 and V is TRBV7-6; TRBD1 aligns across 9 bases. Trimming at V came to 1 base and at J to 2 bases, leaving 5 bases not matched to a gene. From germline, CDR1 is SGHVS and CDR2 FNYEAQ. The CDR3 consists of 16 residues. This CDR3 reads CASSLGGTGINTEAFF. The CDR3 DNA reads as TGTGCCAGCAGCTTAGGGGGGACAGGGATTAACACTGAAGCTTTCTTT.

This clonotype was recorded a few times. CDR3 sequence reads: CAIRSRDTYF. The CDR3 bases are TGTGCCATCCGCTCCAGGGACACGTACTTC. This chain links TRBV7-9 with TRBJ2-5; maybe TRBD1 (6 bases). CDR1 SEHNR and CDR2 FQNEAQ come from the germline V gene (reference sequence). The CDR3 is made up of 10 amino acids. The V end was cut by 10 bases, the J end by 13 bases, with 16 bases between.

This sequence joins TRBV20-1 and TRBJ2-7; 13 bases agree with TRBD2. This CDR3 has 15 amino acids. The junction had 8 bases not matched to a gene; V was cut back by 7 bases and J by 2 bases. CDR1 DFQATT and CDR2 SNEGSKA come from the germline V gene (reference sequence). This CDR3 is CSGTSGGEVTYEQYF. Here the CDR3 DNA reads TGCAGTGGGACTAGCGGGGGCGAAGTCACCTACGAGCAGTACTTC.

This clonotype was observed a few times. This sequence joins TRBV6-2 or TRBV6-3 and TRBJ1-5; the match to TRBD1 covers 7 bases. Germline values: CDR1 MNHEY, CDR2 SVGEGT. The CDR3 has 16 residues. V gave up 2 bases and J gave up 4 bases; unmatched junction bases: 8. This CDR3 reads CASSYRRGQSNQPQHF. The CDR3 DNA is TGTGCCAGCAGTTACAGGCGGGGACAGTCTAATCAGCCCCAGCATTTT.

This clonotype was counted at least ten times. This chain links TRBV10-3 with TRBJ2-7; D gene unclear. In germline, CDR1 is ENHRY, CDR2 SYGVKD. The V and J ends lost 0 bases and 2 bases respectively, with 11 bases between them. The CDR3 has 15 amino acids. CDR3 sequence (DNA): TGTGCCATCAGTGAGTCCGAACTTTTCCCCTACGAGCAGTACTTC. It encodes CAISESELFPYEQYF.

In this sample, this clonotype turned up a few times. The chain employs TRBV7-2 and TRBJ2-7; D is unclear. V lost 5 bases and J lost 2, with 19 bases in between. The CDR3 covers 16 residues. The V gene's germline CDR1 is SGHTA and CDR2 FQGNSA. Here the CDR3 reads CASSEPRLRAPYEQYF. CDR3 bases: TGTGCCAGCAGCGAGCCGAGGCTACGAGCCCCCTACGAGCAGTACTTC.

This clonotype was counted many times. This sequence joins TRBV6-6 and TRBJ2-1, with D possibly being TRBD1 or TRBD2 (5 bases each). Germline-derived CDR1 and CDR2 are MNHNY and SVGAGI (reference sequence). V lost 5 bases to trimming and J lost 9 bases, with 5 bases between them. CDR3 length equals 10 residues. CDR3 bases: TGTGCCAGCAGTGGGGGTGAGCAGTTCTTC. Translating gives CASSGGEQFF.

This clonotype was detected once. CDR3 sequence: CASSPGGGNDKGYTF. The DNA of the CDR3 is TGTGCCAGCAGTCCCGGGGGGGGAAACGACAAGGGCTACACCTTC. The chain links TRBV6-5 to TRBJ1-2; tentatively, D is TRBD1 (5 bases). Trimming removed 5 bases from V and 8 bases from J, with 21 bases in between. CDR3 length equals 15 residues. In germline, CDR1 is MNHEY, CDR2 SVGAGI.

In regard to this clonotype: This could be a read error, since a much larger clone is one nucleotide away. Given the absence of the conserved phenylalanine or tryptophan at the CDR3 end, a read error is likely. V usage is TRBV20-1 and J usage is TRBJ1-2; 8 bases agree with TRBD1. V gave up 0 bases and J gave up 4 bases; unmatched junction bases: 1. The germline gives CDR1 DFQATT, CDR2 SNEGSKA (reference sequence). The length of the CDR3 is 13 residues. CDR3 in DNA: TGCAGTGCTAGAGAAGACAGGGGCTATGGCTACACCTGC. As protein: CSAREDRGYGYTC.

DNA for the CDR3: TGTGCCAGCAGCTTAGGTACCTCAGACCTGGGGACTGAAGCTTTCTTT. Protein: CASSLGTSDLGTEAFF. The chain links TRBV7-9 to TRBJ1-1; D is ambiguous. Germline CDR1 SEHNR, CDR2 FQNEAQ (reference sequence). The CDR3 has 16 residues. Trimming removed 1 base from V and 5 bases from J, with 17 bases in between. Using reference TRBV7-9 and TRBJ1-1 for the parts outside the CDR3, the full variable domain is DTGVSQNPRHKITKRGQNVTFRCDPISEHNRLYWYRQTLGQGPEFLTYFQNEAQLEKSRLLSDRFSAERPKGSFSTLEIQRTEQGDSAMYLCASSLGTSDLGTEAFFGQGTRLTVV.

The rearrangement links TRBV3-1 to TRBJ2-2; 8 bases agree with TRBD1. The CDR3 contains 14 residues. CDR1 LGHDT and CDR2 YNNKEL come from the germline V gene (reference sequence). V gave up 4 bases and J gave up 11 bases; unmatched junction bases: 9. In nucleotides, the CDR3 is TGTGCCAGCAGCCCGGGACAGGCAAACGGAGAGCTGTTTTTT. Its translation: CASSPGQANGELFF.

The chain uses TRBV6-5 and TRBJ2-3, with D maybe TRBD1 (6 bases). Trimming took off 0 bases at V and 0 bases at J, with 16 bases between the two ends. Per the germline V gene, CDR1 is MNHEY and CDR2 is SVGAGI. The CDR3 spans 18 residues. The CDR3 sequence: CASSYSATGPTSTDTQYF. The CDR3 coding sequence is TGTGCCAGCAGTTACTCGGCGACAGGACCCACTAGCACAGATACGCAGTATTTT.

This clonotype came up many times. The chain uses TRBV7-2 and TRBJ2-7; 8 bases line up with TRBD1. With 4 bases clipped from V and 1 base from J, the junction kept 6 bases outside the gene matches. The CDR3 runs to 15 residues. CDR1 is SGHTA and CDR2 is FQGNSA in the germline V gene. The CDR3 coding sequence is TGTGCCAGCAGCTCGCAACAGGGGGTTTCCTACGAGCAGTACTTC. This encodes CASSSQQGVSYEQYF.